This TCR beta chain appears in the sequencing data of a study of immune evolution from preneoplasia to lung adenocarcinoma. Study overall: HLA loss of heterozygosity: roughly 6.4% AIS, under 19% MIA, over 30% ADC, none AAH.

Unmatched junction bases numbered 2, after V lost 5 bases and J lost 3 bases. CDR3 length: 14 residues. Germline CDR1 SGHAT, CDR2 FQNNGV. Method: immunoSEQ multiplex PCR; TCRdb's copy keeps in-frame clones and lacks some. The sample shows approximately 17,000 clones, 70% to 90% of them seen only once. The sample comprised FFPE invasive lung adenocarcinoma tissue. The chain recombines TRBV11-2 with TRBJ2-3; 10 bases agree with TRBD2. The source is a person aged 70 to 85 with invasive lung adenocarcinoma. DNA for the CDR3: TGTGCCAGCAGCCCGGGACTAGCGACAGATACGCAGTATTTT. Protein product: CASSPGLATDTQYF.